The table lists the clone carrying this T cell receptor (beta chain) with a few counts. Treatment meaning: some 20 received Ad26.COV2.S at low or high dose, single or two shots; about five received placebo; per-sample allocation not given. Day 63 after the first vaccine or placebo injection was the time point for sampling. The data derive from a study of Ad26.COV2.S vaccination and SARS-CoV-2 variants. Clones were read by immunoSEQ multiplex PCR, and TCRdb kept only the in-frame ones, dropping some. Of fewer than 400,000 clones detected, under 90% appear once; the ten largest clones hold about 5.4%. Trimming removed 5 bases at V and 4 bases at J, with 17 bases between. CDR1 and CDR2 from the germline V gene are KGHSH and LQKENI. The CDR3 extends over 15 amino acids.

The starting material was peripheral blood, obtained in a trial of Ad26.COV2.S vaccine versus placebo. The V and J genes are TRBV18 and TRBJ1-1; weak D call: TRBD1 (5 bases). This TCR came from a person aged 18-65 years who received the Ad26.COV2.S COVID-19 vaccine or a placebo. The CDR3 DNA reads TGTGCCAGCTCAATGAAACCCGGGACCTTCACTGAAGCTTTCTTT. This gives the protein CASSMKPGTFTEAFF.